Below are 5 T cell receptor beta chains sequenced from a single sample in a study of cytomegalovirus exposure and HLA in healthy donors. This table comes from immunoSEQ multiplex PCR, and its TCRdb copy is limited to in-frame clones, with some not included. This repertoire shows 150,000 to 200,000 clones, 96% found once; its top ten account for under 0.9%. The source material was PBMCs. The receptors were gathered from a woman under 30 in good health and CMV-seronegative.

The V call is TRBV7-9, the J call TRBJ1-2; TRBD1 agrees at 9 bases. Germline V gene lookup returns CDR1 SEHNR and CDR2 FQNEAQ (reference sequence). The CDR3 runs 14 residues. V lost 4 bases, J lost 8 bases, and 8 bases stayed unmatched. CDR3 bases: TGTGCCAGCAGCTCCGGACAGGGGAAGAGGGGCTACACCTTC. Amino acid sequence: CASSSGQGKRGYTF.

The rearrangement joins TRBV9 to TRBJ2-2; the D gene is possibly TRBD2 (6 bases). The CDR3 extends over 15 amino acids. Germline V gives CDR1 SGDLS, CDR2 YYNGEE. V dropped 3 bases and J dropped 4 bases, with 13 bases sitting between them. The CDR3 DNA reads TGTGCCAGCAGCGCTCGGGACTTCCTCACCGGGGAGCTGTTTTTT. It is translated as CASSARDFLTGELFF. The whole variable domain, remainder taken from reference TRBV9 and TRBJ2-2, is DSGVTQTPKHLITATGQRVTLRCSPRSGDLSVYWYQQSLDQGLQFLIQYYNGEERAKGNILERFSAQQFPDLHSELNLSSLELGDSALYFCASSARDFLTGELFFGEGSRLTVL.

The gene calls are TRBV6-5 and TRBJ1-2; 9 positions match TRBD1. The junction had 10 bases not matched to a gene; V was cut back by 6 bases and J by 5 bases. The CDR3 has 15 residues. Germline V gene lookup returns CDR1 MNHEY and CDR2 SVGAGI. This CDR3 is CASRLTTGQGYGYTF. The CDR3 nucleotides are TGTGCCAGCAGACTAACTACGGGACAGGGTTATGGCTACACCTTC.

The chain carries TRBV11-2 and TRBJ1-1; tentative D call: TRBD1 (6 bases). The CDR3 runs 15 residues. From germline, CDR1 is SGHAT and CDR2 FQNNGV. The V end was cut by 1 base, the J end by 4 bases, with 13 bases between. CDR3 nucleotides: TGTGCCAGCAGCTTAGGCGGGGGGCTGGGCACTGAAGCTTTCTTT. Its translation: CASSLGGGLGTEAFF. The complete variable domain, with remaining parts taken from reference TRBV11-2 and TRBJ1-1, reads EAGVAQSPRYKIIEKRQSVAFWCNPISGHATLYWYQQILGQGPKLLIQFQNNGVVDDSQLPKDRFSAERLKGVDSTLKIQPAKLEDSAVYLCASSLGGGLGTEAFFGQGTRLTVV.

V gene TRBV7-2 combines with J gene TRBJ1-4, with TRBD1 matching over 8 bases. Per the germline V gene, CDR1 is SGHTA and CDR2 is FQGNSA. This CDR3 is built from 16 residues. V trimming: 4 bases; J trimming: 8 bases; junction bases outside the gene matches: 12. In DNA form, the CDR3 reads TGTGCCAGCAGCTCGACGACAGGGGAGGATAGGGAAAAACTGTTTTTT. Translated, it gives CASSSTTGEDREKLFF. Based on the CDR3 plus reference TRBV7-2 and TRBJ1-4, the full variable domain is GAGVSQSPSNKVTEKGKDVELRCDPISGHTALYWYRQSLGQGLEFLIYFQGNSAPDKSGLPSDRFSAERTGGSVSTLTIQRTQQEDSAVYLCASSSTTGEDREKLFFGSGTQLSVL.